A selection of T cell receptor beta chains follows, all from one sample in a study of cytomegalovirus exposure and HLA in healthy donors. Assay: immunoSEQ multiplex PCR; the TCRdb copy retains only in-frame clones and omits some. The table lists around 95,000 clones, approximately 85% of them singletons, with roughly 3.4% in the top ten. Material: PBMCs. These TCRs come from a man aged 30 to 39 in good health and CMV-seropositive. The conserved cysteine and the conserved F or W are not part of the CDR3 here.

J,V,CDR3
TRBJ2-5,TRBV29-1,SGGQNQETQY
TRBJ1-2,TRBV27,ASSSHRDGYT
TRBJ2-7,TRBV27,ASSLVPTAYEQY
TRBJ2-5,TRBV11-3,ASSANQETQY
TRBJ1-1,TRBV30,AWGTENTEAF
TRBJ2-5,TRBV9,ASSVGPTGGETQY
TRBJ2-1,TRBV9,ASSVGLRGADNEQF
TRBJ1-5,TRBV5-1,ASSFDGDIGQPQH
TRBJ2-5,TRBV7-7,ASSSGTPQETQY
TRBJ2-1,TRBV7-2,ASSPPGWYNEQF